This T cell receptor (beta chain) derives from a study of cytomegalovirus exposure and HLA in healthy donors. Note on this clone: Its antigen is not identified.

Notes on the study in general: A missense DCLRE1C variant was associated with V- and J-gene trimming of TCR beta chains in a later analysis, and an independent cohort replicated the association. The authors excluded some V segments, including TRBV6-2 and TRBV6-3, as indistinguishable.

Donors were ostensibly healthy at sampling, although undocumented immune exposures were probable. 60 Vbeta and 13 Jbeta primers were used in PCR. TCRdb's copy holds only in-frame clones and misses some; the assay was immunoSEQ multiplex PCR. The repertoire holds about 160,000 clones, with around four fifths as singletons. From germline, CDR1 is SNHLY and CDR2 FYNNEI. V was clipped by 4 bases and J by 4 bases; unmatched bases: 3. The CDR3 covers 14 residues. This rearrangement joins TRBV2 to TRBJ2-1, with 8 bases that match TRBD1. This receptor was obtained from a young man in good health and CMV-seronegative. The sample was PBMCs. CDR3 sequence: CASSARQGYNEQFF. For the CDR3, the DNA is TGTGCCAGCAGTGCAAGACAGGGGTACAATGAGCAGTTCTTC.